This TCR beta chain was profiled in a study of T cell repertoires in cytomegalovirus infection. The overall study: Recently described HLA-C-restricted plus well-studied HLA-B-restricted CMV epitopes were used.

TCRdb re-analysed the reads in MiXCR, keeping a single row per CDR3 protein. The repertoire holds 20,000 to 25,000 distinct CDR3 sequences, with over 40% as singletons. Germline CDR1 and CDR2: SGHVT and SQSDAQ. The CDR3 is made up of 15 amino acids. V gave up 5 bases and J gave up 5 bases, with 18 bases separating them. For this clonotype: Its target is not known.

The origin of this receptor is a human donor in good health (CMV status not recorded). Some clones in this sample may be carry-over from other donors' samples. The chain joins TRBV7-4 to TRBJ2-5; no firm D call. Sequenced here: CD8+ T cells from cultured PBMCs, sampled from culture after CMV antigen stimulation. In DNA, the CDR3 is TGTGCCAGCAGCCCCCCAGGCCTGGGTCTGGAGACCCAGTACTTC. Residues: CASSPPGLGLETQYF.